The T cell receptor beta chain described here comes from a study of shared clonotypes between healthy human individuals. About the study: The donor pool was made up of a couple of women and three men aged 18 to 49. For every donor, three CD4 naive, three CD4 memory, two CD8 naive and one CD8 memory plates were used.

Deep-level settings were used for running the assay. Generated by immunoSEQ multiplex PCR, the TCRdb table keeps only in-frame clones and is missing some. The data show about 2 million clones, with over 85% seen just once and 1% to 1.5% held by the top ten. CDR3 length: 16 residues. The V and J ends lost 1 base and 3 bases respectively, with 13 bases between them. Germline lookup yields CDR1 LGHNT and CDR2 FRNRAP. CD45RO-negative, CCR7-selected cells formed the naive CD8 fraction, which excluded terminally differentiated effector memory CD45RA+ cells. This sequence originates from a man younger than 30 in good health. The chain has TRBV12-5 and TRBJ2-1; TRBD1 or TRBD2 may be the D gene (6 bases each). Source material: naive CD8+ T cells sorted from blood. The CDR3 DNA sequence: TGTGCTAGTGGTTTGGACGGGGGCCTACACTACAATGAGCAGTTCTTC. Translating gives CASGLDGGLHYNEQFF.